This T cell receptor beta chain was sequenced during a study of blood T cell repertoires in COVID-19. Study-wide background: PBMCs, B-cell-depleted T cells, or T cells were the source of the cDNA or gDNA that made up the material.

This clone showed up just once. Generated by immunoSEQ multiplex PCR, the TCRdb table keeps only in-frame clones and is missing some. Here the sample spans around 50,000 clones, approximately 80% being singletons. Germline CDR1 and CDR2: MGHRA and YSYEKL. Trimming took off 5 bases at V and 2 bases at J, with 16 bases between the two ends. The CDR3 runs 15 residues. The V gene is TRBV4-1, the J gene TRBJ2-7; D perhaps matches TRBD2 (5 bases). This clonotype was obtained from a human donor with active or convalescent COVID-19. The donor label of this sample is uncertain. The specimen was peripheral blood. The chain's CDR3 is CASSYPGLTTYEQYF. CDR3 nucleotide sequence: TGCGCCAGCAGCTATCCCGGACTGACTACCTACGAGCAGTACTTC.